Listed below are T cell receptor beta chains from one sample, sequenced in a study of T-cell reconstitution after alpha-beta-depleted transplantation in children. TCRdb re-analysed the PCR reads in MiXCR, keeping a single row per CDR3 protein. This sample has approximately 500,000 distinct CDR3 sequences, with 27% found just once. The starting material was PBMCs, obtained before TCRalphabeta/CD19-depleted stem cell transplant. The receptor source for this set is a boy under two years old with Wiskott-Aldrich syndrome, due to receive a stem cell transplant. The CDR3 runs from the conserved cysteine through the conserved F or W. A D gene is named only where the DNA matches it firmly. Clone size is shown for a subset of rows, as once, few, many or a class of expanded clone.

D gene,J gene,V gene,clone size,CDR3 protein,CDR3 DNA
-,TRBJ2-1,TRBV10-3,-,CAISGSSEQFF,TGTGCCATCAGCGGGAGTTCGGAGCAGTTCTTC
-,TRBJ2-1,TRBV4-1,-,CASSQDWVYGLRSYNEQFF,TGCGCCAGCAGCCAAGACTGGGTGTACGGCCTACGCTCCTACAATGAGCAGTTCTTC
TRBD2,TRBJ2-7,TRBV5-1,few,CASSTTPGTRGGEQYF,TGCGCCAGCAGCACTACACCCGGGACTAGGGGCGGCGAGCAGTACTTC
TRBD2,TRBJ2-7,TRBV20-1,few,CSASRTSGSNKQYF,TGCAGTGCTAGCAGGACTAGCGGGAGTAACAAGCAGTACTTC
-,TRBJ2-3,TRBV5-1,few,CASSLPAGFTDTQYF,TGCGCCAGCAGCTTGCCAGCGGGCTTCACAGATACGCAGTATTTT
-,TRBJ1-1,TRBV9,few,CASSVQLNTEAFF,TGTGCCAGCAGCGTACAGCTGAACACTGAAGCTTTCTTT
TRBD2,TRBJ2-1,TRBV20-1,few,CSARWAEAGGPYNEQFF,TGCAGTGCTAGATGGGCCGAAGCGGGAGGGCCCTACAATGAGCAGTTCTTC
-,TRBJ2-7,TRBV20-1,few,CSASRTTYSDEQYF,TGCAGTGCTAGCCGAACGACCTACTCCGACGAGCAGTACTTC
-,TRBJ2-1,TRBV12-3/TRBV12-4,few,CASRGSLNEQFF,TGTGCCAGCAGGGGCTCGCTCAATGAGCAGTTCTTC
-,TRBJ2-7,TRBV5-1,-,CASSLNARGASFSYEQYF,TGCGCCAGCAGCTTGAACGCGAGGGGGGCCTCCTTTTCGTACGAGCAGTACTTC
-,TRBJ2-5,TRBV6-2/TRBV6-3,once,CASRRSGETQYF,TGTGCCAGCAGGCGGAGTGGGGAGACCCAGTACTTC
-,TRBJ2-2,TRBV28,-,CASSFLPNTGELFF,TGTGCCAGCAGTTTCTTGCCGAACACCGGGGAGCTGTTTTTT
-,TRBJ2-5,TRBV10-3,many,CAISVGEETQYF,TGTGCCATCAGTGTGGGTGAAGAGACCCAGTACTTC
-,TRBJ2-7,TRBV7-2,few,CASSLAGVVYEQYF,TGTGCCAGCAGCTTAGCGGGAGTAGTCTACGAGCAGTACTTC
-,TRBJ2-1,TRBV5-6,few,CASSLYSMGSVYEQFF,TGTGCCAGCAGCTTGTATAGTATGGGTAGCGTCTATGAGCAGTTCTTC
TRBD1,TRBJ2-1,TRBV9,-,CASSVGSGQGANEQFF,TGTGCCAGCAGCGTTGGATCGGGACAGGGGGCGAATGAGCAGTTCTTC